The 7 T cell receptor beta chains reported below all come from one sample, sequenced in a study of T cell responses to AZD1222 COVID-19 vaccine. Profiling relied on immunoSEQ multiplex PCR, and the TCRdb table lists in-frame clones only, not all of them. The data contain some 150,000 clones, roughly 88% of them singletons. The source material was peripheral blood, sampled on day 0 of AZD1222 vaccination. All receptors derive from an adult in good health.

The genes are TRBV11-2 and TRBJ2-7; D remains ambiguous. Looked up from germline, CDR1 is SGHAT and CDR2 is FQNNGV. The ends were cut back, 2 bases at V and 2 bases at J, with 13 bases in the middle. The CDR3 consists of 15 residues. CDR3 loop: CASSLSILGTYEQYF. The CDR3 nucleotides read TGTGCCAGCAGCTTATCCATCCTCGGCACCTACGAGCAGTACTTC.

The genes are TRBV27 and TRBJ1-2, with unresolved D. Germline CDR1 is MNHEY and CDR2 is SMNVEV (reference sequence). The V and J ends lost 4 bases and 7 bases respectively, with 13 bases between them. The CDR3 is 13 residues long. The CDR3 spells CASSSPGETGYTF. CDR3 coding DNA: TGTGCCAGCAGTTCCCCCGGGGAGACTGGCTACACCTTC.

The chain links TRBV27 to TRBJ1-4; D might be TRBD1 (5 bases). Trimming removed 5 bases at V and 3 bases at J, with 13 bases between. Germline V gene lookup returns CDR1 MNHEY and CDR2 SMNVEV (reference sequence). The CDR3 sequence is 15 residues long. The CDR3 region is CASSPHRIANEKLFF. The DNA for the CDR3 is TGTGCCAGCAGTCCCCACAGGATCGCTAATGAAAAACTGTTTTTT.

V is TRBV5-1 and J is TRBJ2-7; D not resolved. This CDR3 region has 16 residues. CDR1 SGHRS and CDR2 YFSETQ come from the germline V gene. V was clipped by 4 bases and J by 3 bases, with 20 bases between them. CDR3 residues: CASSTYSQVGYYEQYF. As DNA, the CDR3 is TGCGCCAGCAGCACTTACTCTCAGGTGGGGTACTACGAGCAGTACTTC.

The chain carries TRBV7-9 and TRBJ2-7; TRBD2 aligns across 12 bases. This CDR3 region has 15 residues. V lost 5 bases, J lost 2 bases, and 4 bases stayed unmatched. CDR1 and CDR2 (germline): SEHNR, FQNEAQ (reference sequence). CDR3 DNA sequence: TGTGCCAGCAGCGGTCTAGCGGGAGGGACCTACGAGCAGTACTTC. Encoded protein: CASSGLAGGTYEQYF.

The chain is built from TRBV13 and TRBJ2-3; D is ambiguous. V lost 2 bases, J lost 4 bases, and 4 bases lay in between. Germline CDR1 is PRHDT and CDR2 is FYEKMQ (reference sequence). CDR3 size: 12 residues. The DNA of the CDR3 is TGTGCCAGCAGCTTACTCGCAGATACGCAGTATTTT. It translates to CASSLLADTQYF.

This rearrangement joins TRBV27 to TRBJ2-2; 10 bases agree with TRBD2. CDR1 and CDR2 (germline): MNHEY, SMNVEV (reference sequence). This CDR3 has 16 amino acids. V was pared by 4 bases and J by 4 bases, with 6 bases of the junction left unmatched. In DNA, the CDR3 is TGTGCCAGCAGTTCTCTAGCGGGAGAGGGCACCGGGGAGCTGTTTTTT. This gives the protein CASSSLAGEGTGELFF.